Listed here are 31 T cell receptor beta chains from one sample, sequenced in a study of blood T cell repertoires in COVID-19. The protocol was immunoSEQ multiplex PCR, while the TCRdb copy is restricted to in-frame clones and leaves out a portion. The sample holds about 130,000 clones; about 80% are singletons and the top ten take 12%. The sequenced sample consisted of peripheral blood. These receptor sequences come from a woman aged 55-69 years with acute or convalescent COVID-19.

The CDR3 bases are TGTGCCAGCTCAGAGGTCCGGACAGGGGGTAAAGGCTATGGCTACACCTTC. Translating gives CASSEVRTGGKGYGYTF. The chain uses TRBV18 and TRBJ1-2, with TRBD1 matching over 10 bases. CDR1 is KGHSH, CDR2 LQKENI, per germline. This CDR3 contains 17 residues. J was trimmed by 4 bases and V by 5 bases; bases with no gene match: 13.

In its sample, this clone was seen a few times. The chain combines TRBV5-4 with TRBJ1-2, with 10 bases fitting TRBD1. V was clipped by 2 bases and J by 6 bases; unmatched bases: 7. There are 15 residues in the CDR3. Germline CDR1 reads SGHNT; CDR2 reads YYREEE (reference sequence). Here the CDR3 DNA reads TGTGCCAGCAGCTTACCGATCGACAGGGGGCATGGCTACACCTTC. It encodes CASSLPIDRGHGYTF. Looking up the rest from reference TRBV5-4 and TRBJ1-2 gives the full variable domain: ETGVTQSPTHLIKTRGQQVTLRCSSQSGHNTVSWYQQALGQGPQFIFQYYREEENGRGNFPPRFSGLQFPNYSSELNVNALELDDSALYLCASSLPIDRGHGYTFGSGTRLTVV.

J is TRBJ1-4 and V is TRBV5-1; tentative D call: TRBD1 (6 bases). The V and J ends lost 0 bases and 11 bases respectively, with 14 bases between them. The germline gives CDR1 SGHRS, CDR2 YFSETQ. This CDR3 is built from 14 residues. The chain's CDR3 is CASSLGTYREKLFF. CDR3 sequence (DNA): TGCGCCAGCAGCTTGGGGACTTACAGGGAGAAACTGTTTTTT.

This chain links TRBV2 with TRBJ1-1; D not certain. V lost 5 bases and J lost 0, with 4 bases in between. The V gene's germline CDR1 is SNHLY and CDR2 FYNNEI. This CDR3 contains 12 residues. CDR3 loop: CASSLMNTEAFF. Here the CDR3 DNA reads TGTGCCAGCAGTCTAATGAACACTGAAGCTTTCTTT.

The chain is built from TRBV12-3 or TRBV12-4 and TRBJ1-2; TRBD1 aligns across 9 bases. J was trimmed by 8 bases and V by 3 bases; bases with no gene match: 4. This CDR3 contains 13 residues. The CDR3 loop reads CASSFGQGSGYTF. CDR3 nucleotides: TGTGCCAGCAGTTTCGGACAGGGGTCGGGCTACACCTTC.

On this clone itself: Additional DNA sequences in this sample encode the identical CDR3. The gene calls are TRBV6-5 and TRBJ1-2; D unresolved. The CDR3 has 13 amino acids. V was trimmed by 5 bases and J by 0 bases, leaving 7 bases between them. Looked up from germline, CDR1 is MNHEY and CDR2 is SVGAGI. This CDR3 reads CASSIGANYGYTF. CDR3 DNA: TGTGCCAGCAGTATTGGAGCTAACTATGGCTACACCTTC.

This clone appeared a few times. The chain employs TRBV4-1 and TRBJ2-1, with 9 bases identical to TRBD2. The CDR3 totals 15 residues. Germline V CDR1 and CDR2: MGHRA, YSYEKL. V lost 4 bases to trimming and J lost 0 bases; unmatched junction nucleotides: 1. CDR3 DNA: TGCGCCAGCAGCCCAGCGGGGGGCTCCTACAATGAGCAGTTCTTC. Its protein is CASSPAGGSYNEQFF.

The chain employs TRBV5-1 and TRBJ2-2, with D possibly being TRBD1 (6 bases). This CDR3 region has 16 residues. The V end was cut by 3 bases, the J end by 3 bases, with 15 bases between. Germline V gives CDR1 SGHRS, CDR2 YFSETQ. CDR3 sequence (DNA): TGCGCCAGCAGCTCCGCTCCGGGACAACACACCGGGGAGCTGTTTTTT. Translating gives CASSSAPGQHTGELFF.

The chain has TRBV6-1 and TRBJ2-7; 11 bases match TRBD1. Unmatched junction bases numbered 6, after V lost 2 bases and J lost 3 bases. The CDR3 spans 16 residues. CDR1 MNHNS and CDR2 SASEGT come from the germline V gene. The CDR3 DNA is TGTGCCAGCAGTGAACCCCCTGGGACAGGGGGCTACGAGCAGTACTTC. Amino acid sequence: CASSEPPGTGGYEQYF.

The chain recombines TRBV19 with TRBJ1-2, with D possibly being TRBD1 (6 bases). V lost 7 bases to trimming and J lost 3 bases, with 15 bases between them. CDR3 length equals 14 residues. CDR1 is LNHDA and CDR2 is SQIVND in the germline V gene (reference sequence). The CDR3, as DNA: TGTGCCAGTATGAGTGGGGGCCAGCACTATGGCTACACCTTC. Protein sequence: CASMSGGQHYGYTF.

This sequence joins TRBV18 and TRBJ2-5, with 11 bases matching TRBD1. Germline trimming cut 0 bases from V and 3 bases from J; bases unmatched to any gene: 3. Germline CDR1 and CDR2: KGHSH and LQKENI. This CDR3 region has 16 residues. The CDR3 DNA sequence: TGTGCCAGCTCACCACCGTTGGGACAGGGGGAAGAGACCCAGTACTTC. Amino acid sequence: CASSPPLGQGEETQYF.

J is TRBJ1-4 and V is TRBV2, with D perhaps TRBD1 (5 bases). Deletions cut 6 bases from V and 11 bases from J, with 13 bases between. This CDR3 has 12 amino acids. In germline, CDR1 is SNHLY, CDR2 FYNNEI. CDR3 nucleotide sequence: TGTGCCAGCAGCGCTGGAGCAGGGAAACTGTTTTTT. Protein product: CASSAGAGKLFF.

The V call is TRBV24-1, the J call TRBJ2-2; D may be TRBD2 (7 bases). Trimming took 9 bases from V and 5 from J, leaving 18 bases between them. Germline values: CDR1 KGHDR, CDR2 SFDVKD. The CDR3 spans 15 residues. The CDR3 DNA reads as TGTGCCACCGCTACCCCGGGGGGCGCAACCGGGGAGCTGTTTTTT. Its translation: CATATPGGATGELFF.

The chain recombines TRBV19 with TRBJ2-1; 9 positions match TRBD2. V was clipped by 9 bases and J by 7 bases; unmatched bases: 16. In germline, CDR1 is LNHDA, CDR2 SQIVND (reference sequence). This CDR3 is 16 amino acids long. The chain's CDR3 is CASQQGGLAKGNEQFF. The CDR3 bases are TGTGCCAGCCAACAGGGCGGACTAGCGAAGGGGAATGAGCAGTTCTTC.

The J gene is TRBJ2-1, the V gene TRBV30; no firm D call. This CDR3 comprises 16 residues. V was shortened by 0 bases and J by 3 bases, with 15 bases between the two germline ends. Germline V CDR1 and CDR2: GTSNPN, SVGIG (reference sequence). The CDR3 DNA is TGTGCCTGGAGTGTAGAACACACGATTTTCTACAATGAGCAGTTCTTC. This encodes CAWSVEHTIFYNEQFF.

The chain joins TRBV2 to TRBJ1-6, with 7 bases fitting TRBD1. V was clipped by 6 bases and J by 9 bases; unmatched bases: 8. Germline loops: CDR1 SNHLY, CDR2 FYNNEI. The CDR3 runs 14 residues. The chain's CDR3 is CASRRGQLGSPLHF. CDR3 nucleotides: TGTGCCAGCAGAAGGGGACAGTTAGGTTCACCCCTCCACTTT.

A single count supports this clone. This sequence joins TRBV4-2 and TRBJ2-3; the D gene is possibly TRBD2 (7 bases). Germline V gene lookup returns CDR1 LGHNA and CDR2 YNFKEQ. The CDR3 consists of 17 residues. V was shortened by 1 base and J by 6 bases, with 20 bases between the two germline ends. The CDR3 coding sequence is TGTGCCAGCAGCCAAGTCTTGGTGGGAGGGGGGGAGGATACGCAGTATTTT. Translating it yields CASSQVLVGGGEDTQYF.

This clone has more than one count but fewer than ten. The chain joins TRBV30 to TRBJ2-1; TRBD1 agrees at 7 bases. Trimming took 1 base from V and 8 from J; bases not matched to a gene: 8. The V gene's germline CDR1 is GTSNPN and CDR2 SVGIG (reference sequence). The CDR3 has 14 residues. This chain's CDR3 is CAWSEQQGWDEQFF. The CDR3 DNA reads TGTGCCTGGAGTGAACAACAGGGGTGGGATGAGCAGTTCTTC. The full variable domain, rest sourced from reference TRBV30 and TRBJ2-1, is SQTIHQWPATLVQPVGSPLSLECTVEGTSNPNLYWYRQAAGRGLQLLFYSVGIGQISSEVPQNLSASRPQDRQFILSSKKLLLSDSGFYLCAWSEQQGWDEQFFGPGTRLTVL.

The V gene is TRBV7-9, the J gene TRBJ1-5, with D perhaps matching TRBD1 (6 bases). The V gene's germline CDR1 is SEHNR and CDR2 FQNEAQ (reference sequence). This CDR3 comprises 16 residues. V shed 4 bases and J shed 5 bases, with 18 bases lying between them. CDR3 DNA sequence: TGTGCCAGCAGCTCTCCGGGCCTGGGGGCCCATCAGCCCCAGCATTTT. It translates to CASSSPGLGAHQPQHF.

The genes are TRBV6-1 and TRBJ1-1; D gene uncertain. CDR1 and CDR2 from the germline V gene are MNHNS and SASEGT. The ends were cut back, 2 bases at V and 4 bases at J, with 20 bases in the middle. CDR3 length: 17 residues. The CDR3 sequence is CASSETVTGGLSTEAFF. The CDR3, as DNA: TGTGCCAGCAGTGAAACAGTGACCGGCGGACTGAGCACTGAAGCTTTCTTT.

The chain employs TRBV18 and TRBJ2-1; 7 bases align to TRBD2. Germline V gene sequence: CDR1 KGHSH, CDR2 LQKENI. The CDR3 runs to 16 residues. Trimming took 0 bases from V and 5 from J; bases not matched to a gene: 7. CDR3 amino acids: CASSPPAGERHNEQFF. CDR3 sequence (DNA): TGTGCCAGCTCACCACCGGCGGGGGAGAGGCACAATGAGCAGTTCTTC.

The gene calls are TRBV10-1 and TRBJ2-3; 7 bases are a match to TRBD1. The CDR3 runs 15 residues. The germline CDR1 and CDR2 sequences are WNHNN and SYGVQD (reference sequence). The V gene end was trimmed by 5 bases and the J gene end by 5 bases; junction bases not matched to a gene: 10. The CDR3 region has the DNA TGCGCCAGCAGTAATAGACAGGGCCTTAAAGATACGCAGTATTTT. Encoded protein: CASSNRQGLKDTQYF.

The chain recombines TRBV29-1 with TRBJ2-2, with D uncertain. V lost 6 bases and J lost 0, with 11 bases in between. Germline values: CDR1 SQVTM, CDR2 ANQGSEA. This CDR3 spans 14 amino acids. The CDR3 DNA follows: TGCAGCGTAACGATGGCTGCGAACACCGGGGAGCTGTTTTTT. Its translation is CSVTMAANTGELFF.

The chain has TRBV27 and TRBJ1-1; 7 bases agree with TRBD1. The ends lost 5 bases at V and 1 base at J; junction bases unmatched: 10. Per germline, CDR1 MNHEY and CDR2 SMNVEV (reference sequence). The CDR3 consists of 16 residues. CDR3 DNA sequence: TGTGCCAGCAGTCCCCGGTCCCGGGACAGGAACACTGAAGCTTTCTTT. Its protein product is CASSPRSRDRNTEAFF.

This clone was counted a single time. This chain connects TRBV27 to TRBJ1-2, with TRBD1 matching over 9 bases. The junction had 4 bases not matched to a gene; V was cut back by 5 bases and J by 3 bases. Germline loops: CDR1 MNHEY, CDR2 SMNVEV (reference sequence). CDR3 length: 14 residues. CDR3 loop: CASSTGGGYYGYTF. The CDR3 DNA reads TGTGCCAGCAGTACAGGGGGCGGGTACTATGGCTACACCTTC.

This chain connects TRBV14 to TRBJ1-1; D perhaps matches TRBD1 (5 bases). The CDR3 totals 14 residues. V shed 4 bases and J shed 3 bases, with 12 bases lying between them. Germline V gives CDR1 SGHDN, CDR2 FVKESK. CDR3 DNA sequence: TGTGCCAGCAGCCGGGGCCCTGGGTACACTGAAGCTTTCTTT. Protein sequence: CASSRGPGYTEAFF.

This sequence joins TRBV6-1 and TRBJ1-2; D call uncertain. CDR3 length: 14 amino acids. Germline V gene data show CDR1 as MNHNS and CDR2 as SASEGT. V was pared by 5 bases and J by 0 bases, with 10 bases between. The CDR3 DNA reads as TGTGCCAGCAGTCATTCTACAGCTAACTATGGCTACACCTTC. This translates into CASSHSTANYGYTF.

The chain couples TRBV2 to TRBJ2-1, with TRBD2 matching over 8 bases. V dropped 3 bases and J dropped 8; count of bases not matched to a gene: 12. CDR1 SNHLY and CDR2 FYNNEI come from the germline V gene. CDR3 size: 16 residues. The CDR3, as DNA: TGTGCCAGCAGTGAGGCCCTTAGCGGGGCTTCGGATGAGCAGTTCTTC. It yields the protein CASSEALSGASDEQFF.

This rearrangement joins TRBV27 to TRBJ2-4; D is undetermined. The germline V gene encodes CDR1 MNHEY and CDR2 SMNVEV (reference sequence). The V gene lost 4 bases and the J gene lost 4 bases, with 5 bases spanning the gap. The CDR3 is made up of 12 amino acids. The CDR3: CASSSRKNIQYF. The DNA for the CDR3 is TGTGCCAGCAGTTCCAGGAAAAACATTCAGTACTTC.

The rearrangement links TRBV3-1 (or the pseudogene TRBV3-2) to TRBJ1-4; TRBD1 is a possible D gene (5 bases). Germline V gives CDR1 LGHDT, CDR2 YNNKEL (reference sequence). Trimming left V 1 base short and J 7 bases short, with 13 bases between. The CDR3 is 15 amino acids. The CDR3: CASSQGQAGGEKLFF. The CDR3 nucleotides read TGTGCCAGCAGCCAAGGGCAGGCGGGGGGTGAAAAACTGTTTTTT.

The table lists this clone with a count of one. V and J are TRBV7-3 and TRBJ2-1; 11 positions agree with TRBD2. Looked up from germline, CDR1 is SGHTA and CDR2 is FQGTGA. CDR3 size: 16 residues. Trimming took 8 bases from V and 2 from J; bases not matched to a gene: 8. Written as DNA, the CDR3 is TGTGCCAGCGGGACCTATAGCGGGGGGGCCTACAATGAGCAGTTCTTC. Its protein is CASGTYSGGAYNEQFF.